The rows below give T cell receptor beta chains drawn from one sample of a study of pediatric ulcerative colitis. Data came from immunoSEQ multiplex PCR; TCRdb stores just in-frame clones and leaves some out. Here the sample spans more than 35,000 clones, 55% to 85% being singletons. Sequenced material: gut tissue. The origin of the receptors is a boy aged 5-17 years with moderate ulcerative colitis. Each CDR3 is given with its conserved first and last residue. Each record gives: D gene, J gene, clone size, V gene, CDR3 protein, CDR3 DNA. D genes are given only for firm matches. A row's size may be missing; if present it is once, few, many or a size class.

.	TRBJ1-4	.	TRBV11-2	CASSRGVSEKLFF	TGTGCCAGCTCCAGGGGCGTATCGGAAAAACTGTTTTTT
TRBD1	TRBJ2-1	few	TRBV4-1	CASSQQGQGNFNEQFF	TGCGCCAGCAGCCAACAGGGACAGGGTAACTTCAATGAGCAGTTCTTC
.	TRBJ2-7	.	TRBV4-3	CASSPDLIGASSYEQYF	TGCGCCAGCAGCCCAGACCTGATCGGGGCCAGCTCCTACGAGCAGTACTTC
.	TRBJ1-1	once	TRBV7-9	CASSFSGAPTGTEAFF	TGTGCCAGCAGCTTCAGCGGGGCGCCGACTGGGACTGAAGCTTTCTTT
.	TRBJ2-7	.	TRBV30	CAWSHDPGSQSYEQYF	TGTGCCTGGAGCCACGATCCAGGTTCACAGTCCTACGAGCAGTACTTC
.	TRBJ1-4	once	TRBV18	CASSQNRNNEKLFF	TGTGCCAGCTCACAGAATAGGAATAATGAAAAACTGTTTTTT
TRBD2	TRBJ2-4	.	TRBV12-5	CASGLAYFTSGIEDKNIQYF	TGTGCTAGTGGTTTGGCCTACTTTACTAGCGGGATTGAGGACAAAAACATTCAGTACTTC
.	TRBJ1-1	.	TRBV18	CASSAGQNTEAFF	TGTGCCAGCTCAGCGGGACAGAACACTGAAGCTTTCTTT
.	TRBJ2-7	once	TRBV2	CASSYRDGSSYEQYF	TGTGCCAGCAGTTATAGGGACGGAAGCTCCTACGAGCAGTACTTC
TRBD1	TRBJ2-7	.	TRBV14	CASRRTGRGSYEQYF	TGTGCCAGCAGACGGACAGGGCGCGGCTCCTACGAGCAGTACTTC
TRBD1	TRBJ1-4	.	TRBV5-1	CASSFGTGFEGKLFF	TGCGCCAGCAGCTTCGGGACAGGGTTCGAAGGAAAACTGTTTTTT
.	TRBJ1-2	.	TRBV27	CASSTRGPTYGYTF	TGTGCCAGCAGTACCAGGGGCCCAACCTATGGCTACACCTTC
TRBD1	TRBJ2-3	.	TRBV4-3	CASRRQGEDTQYF	TGCGCCAGCAGGCGACAGGGGGAGGATACGCAGTATTTT
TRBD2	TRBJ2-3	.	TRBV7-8	CASSQSGRTTDTQYF	TGTGCCAGCAGCCAAAGCGGGAGGACGACAGATACGCAGTATTTT
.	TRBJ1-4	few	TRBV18	CASSPRGTNEKLFF	TGTGCCAGCTCACCAAGGGGAACTAATGAAAAACTGTTTTTT
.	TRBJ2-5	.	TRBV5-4	CASSLEGLYQETQYF	TGTGCCAGCAGCTTGGAGGGGTTGTACCAAGAGACCCAGTACTTC
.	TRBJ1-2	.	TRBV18	CASSGSTGFNYGYTF	TGTGCCAGCTCTGGCAGCACGGGATTTAACTATGGCTACACCTTC
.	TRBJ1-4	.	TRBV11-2	CASSLDRAPNEKLFF	TGTGCCAGCAGCTTAGATCGGGCTCCTAATGAAAAACTGTTTTTT
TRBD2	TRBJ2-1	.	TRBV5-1	CASRDPLAGGLEQFF	TGCGCCAGCAGGGACCCCCTAGCGGGAGGTCTTGAGCAGTTCTTC
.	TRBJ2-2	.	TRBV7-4	CASSQKGAGSMGTGELFF	TGTGCCAGCAGTCAAAAGGGTGCGGGAAGTATGGGCACCGGGGAGCTGTTTTTT
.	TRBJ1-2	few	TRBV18	CASSPGGTNYGYTF	TGTGCCAGCTCACCAGGCGGGACTAACTATGGCTACACCTTC
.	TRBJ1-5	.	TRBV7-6	CASSLFPPVARYSNQPQHF	TGTGCCAGCAGCTTATTCCCGCCCGTAGCGCGGTATAGCAATCAGCCCCAGCATTTT
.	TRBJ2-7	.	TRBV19	CASGGWYEQYF	TGTGCCAGCGGGGGTTGGTACGAGCAGTACTTC
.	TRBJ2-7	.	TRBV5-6	CASSLGWGGGAISYEQYF	TGTGCCAGCAGCTTGGGGTGGGGCGGCGGGGCGATTTCCTACGAGCAGTACTTC
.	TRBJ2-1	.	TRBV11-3	CASSLGDDEQFF	TGTGCCAGCAGCTTAGGGGACGATGAGCAGTTCTTC
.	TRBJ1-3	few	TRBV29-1	CSGLFFGNTIYF	TGCAGCGGATTATTCTTTGGAAACACCATATATTTT
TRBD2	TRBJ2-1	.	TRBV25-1	CASSAGPGLAHNEQFF	TGTGCCAGCAGTGCAGGTCCGGGACTAGCGCACAATGAGCAGTTCTTC
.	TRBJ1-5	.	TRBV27	CASSPRQANSNQPQHF	TGTGCCAGCAGTCCAAGACAGGCCAATAGCAATCAGCCCCAGCATTTT
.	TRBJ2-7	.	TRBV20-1	CSARSFYEQYF	TGCAGTGCTAGGTCTTTCTACGAGCAGTACTTC
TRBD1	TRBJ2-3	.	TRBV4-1	CASSHLRGLGIDTQYF	TGCGCCAGCAGCCACCTCAGGGGGCTCGGTATAGATACGCAGTATTTT
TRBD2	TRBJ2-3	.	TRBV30	CAWSWASGSLTDTQYF	TGTGCCTGGAGTTGGGCTAGCGGGAGCCTCACAGATACGCAGTATTTT
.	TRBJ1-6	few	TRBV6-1	CASSETQGNNSPLHF	TGTGCCAGCAGTGAGACACAGGGAAATAATTCACCCCTCCACTTT
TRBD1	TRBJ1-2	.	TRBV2	CASSPTGANYGYTF	TGTGCCAGCAGTCCGACAGGGGCCAACTATGGCTACACCTTC
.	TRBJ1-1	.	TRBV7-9	CASSLAGEANTEAFF	TGTGCCAGCAGCTTGGCAGGGGAGGCCAACACTGAAGCTTTCTTT
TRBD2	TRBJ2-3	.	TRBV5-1	CASSPGGNPSTDTQYF	TGCGCCAGCAGCCCGGGGGGTAACCCTAGCACAGATACGCAGTATTTT
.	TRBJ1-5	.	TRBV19	CASTQSTGGDQPQHF	TGTGCCAGTACCCAATCGACCGGGGGGGATCAGCCCCAGCATTTT
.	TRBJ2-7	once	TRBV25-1	CASSEYLASEQYF	TGTGCCAGCAGTGAATATCTAGCCTCCGAGCAGTACTTC
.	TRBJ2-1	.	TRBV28	CASRPLSTNSYNEQFF	TGTGCCAGCCGACCCCTCTCTACCAATTCCTACAATGAGCAGTTCTTC
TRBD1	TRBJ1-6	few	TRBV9	CASSATGSSYNSPLHF	TGTGCCAGCAGCGCGACAGGGAGCTCCTATAATTCACCCCTCCACTTT
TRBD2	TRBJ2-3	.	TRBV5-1	CASTTGREGPTDTQYF	TGCGCCAGCACAACAGGGCGGGAGGGCCCGACAGATACGCAGTATTTT
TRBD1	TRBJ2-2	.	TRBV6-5	CATWGHDRDTGELFF	TGTGCCACCTGGGGGCACGACAGGGACACCGGGGAGCTGTTTTTT
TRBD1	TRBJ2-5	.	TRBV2	CASTFHTRLKEDRGDVKTQYF	TGTGCCAGCACCTTCCATACCCGCTTAAAAGAGGACAGGGGGGATGTGAAGACCCAGTACTTC
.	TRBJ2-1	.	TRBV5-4	CASSPGLNEQFF	TGTGCCAGCAGCCCCGGCCTGAATGAGCAGTTCTTC
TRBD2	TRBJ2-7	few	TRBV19	CASRRDGTSGGYEQYF	TGTGCCAGTAGGAGAGACGGGACTAGCGGGGGGTACGAGCAGTACTTC
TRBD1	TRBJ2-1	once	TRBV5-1	CASSFQGDSYNEQFF	TGCGCCAGCAGCTTCCAGGGGGACTCCTACAATGAGCAGTTCTTC